A single sample gave rise to the 32 T cell receptor beta chains below, sequenced in a study of identifying expanded T cells in peripheral blood. TCRdb keeps only in-frame clones here, not all; method: immunoSEQ multiplex PCR. Altogether around 85,000 clones are present, approximately 89% being singletons, with the ten largest covering 2.8%. Sequencing was carried out using blood. All receptors come from a person aged 18-70 years in good health.

The chain carries TRBV7-9 and TRBJ1-4; no reliable D call. V lost 4 bases to trimming and J lost 4 bases, with 19 bases between them. CDR3 length: 17 residues. Germline CDR1 is SEHNR and CDR2 is FQNEAQ (reference sequence). DNA for the CDR3: TGTGCCAGCAGCTCTACAGATACCGGGTCGCGTAATGAAAAACTGTTTTTT. It yields the protein CASSSTDTGSRNEKLFF.

The gene calls are TRBV6-6 and TRBJ2-2; no clear D gene. With 4 bases removed from V and 1 base from J, the gap between germline ends came to 1 base. This CDR3 spans 12 amino acids. Germline lookup yields CDR1 MNHNY and CDR2 SVGAGI (reference sequence). The CDR3 sequence: CASSLNTGELFF. In nucleotides, the CDR3 is TGTGCCAGCAGTTTGAACACCGGGGAGCTGTTTTTT.

V usage is TRBV5-1 and J usage is TRBJ2-2; 9 nucleotides match TRBD1. V trimming: 3 bases; J trimming: 2 bases; junction bases outside the gene matches: 5. CDR1 and CDR2 from the germline V gene are SGHRS and YFSETQ. The CDR3 is made up of 16 amino acids. CDR3 coding DNA: TGCGCCAGCAGCTATCGGGACAGGGTAAACACCGGGGAGCTGTTTTTT. Its protein product is CASSYRDRVNTGELFF.

This clone was recorded a few times. This chain uses TRBV2 with TRBJ1-5; D is perhaps TRBD1 (6 bases). CDR3 length equals 14 residues. The germline V gene has CDR1 SNHLY and CDR2 FYNNEI. V was clipped by 4 bases and J by 5 bases, with 12 bases between them. CDR3 DNA sequence: TGTGCCAGCAGTGCAGGGACATTATATCAGCCCCAGCATTTT. Residues: CASSAGTLYQPQHF.

The V and J genes are TRBV6-1 and TRBJ2-2, with D possibly TRBD2 on 6 matching bases. This CDR3 is 16 amino acids long. Deletions cut 4 bases from V and 4 bases from J, with 16 bases between. Germline lookup yields CDR1 MNHNS and CDR2 SASEGT. The chain's CDR3 is CASSGQPGLITGELFF. CDR3 bases: TGTGCCAGCAGTGGCCAACCGGGACTGATCACCGGGGAGCTGTTTTTT.

The chain recombines TRBV6-1 with TRBJ1-1, with D unresolved. Per germline, CDR1 MNHNS and CDR2 SASEGT. CDR3 size: 12 residues. V was trimmed by 4 bases and J by 0 bases, leaving 3 bases between them. The CDR3 spells CASSAMNTEAFF. In DNA form, the CDR3 reads TGTGCCAGCAGTGCTATGAACACTGAAGCTTTCTTT.

The gene calls are TRBV25-1 and TRBJ1-1; the D is unclear. CDR1 MGHDK and CDR2 SYGVNS come from the germline V gene. The CDR3 totals 11 residues. V shed 6 bases and J shed 7 bases, with 9 bases lying between them. This CDR3 reads CASREDGEAFF. Here the CDR3 DNA reads TGTGCCAGCAGAGAGGACGGTGAAGCTTTCTTT.

Regarding this clone: The same CDR3 is also encoded by other DNA sequences in this sample. The chain joins TRBV10-3 to TRBJ1-1; D perhaps matches TRBD1 (6 bases). The CDR3 is 11 amino acids. Germline assignment: CDR1 ENHRY and CDR2 SYGVKD. V lost 5 bases, J lost 8 bases, and 9 bases lay in between. CDR3 amino acids: CAISPGTEAFF. As DNA, the CDR3 is TGTGCCATCAGTCCCGGGACAGAAGCTTTCTTT.

The gene calls are TRBV28 and TRBJ1-6, with unresolved D. CDR3 size: 13 residues. CDR1 and CDR2 (germline): MDHEN, SYDVKM. The V gene lost 8 bases and the J gene lost 10 bases, with 15 bases spanning the gap. DNA of the CDR3: TGTGCCAGCGTTGGGGAAGAGGGATCACCCCTCCACTTT. It is translated as CASVGEEGSPLHF.

The rearrangement links TRBV18 to TRBJ1-1; no clear D. Looked up from germline, CDR1 is KGHSH and CDR2 is LQKENI. The V end was cut by 4 bases, the J end by 0 bases, with 9 bases between. This CDR3 is built from 14 residues. The CDR3 nucleotides read TGTGCCAGCTCACGAGGGAACATGAACACTGAAGCTTTCTTT. It specifies CASSRGNMNTEAFF. Full variable domain (missing parts from reference TRBV18 and TRBJ1-1): NAGVMQNPRHLVRRRGQEARLRCSPMKGHSHVYWYRQLPEEGLKFMVYLQKENIIDESGMPKERFSAEFPKEGPSILRIQQVVRGDSAAYFCASSRGNMNTEAFFGQGTRLTVV.

The chain joins TRBV6-4 to TRBJ2-2; the D gene is possibly TRBD2 (5 bases). This CDR3 is 14 amino acids long. Trimming took 6 bases from V and 0 from J, leaving 8 bases between them. Germline CDR1 and CDR2: MRHNA and SNTAGT. The CDR3 sequence: CASSRTPNTGELFF. The CDR3 nucleotides read TGTGCCAGCAGCCGGACTCCGAACACCGGGGAGCTGTTTTTT.

This clone appeared a single time. V usage is TRBV29-1 and J usage is TRBJ2-2; D perhaps matches TRBD2 (5 bases). The germline gives CDR1 SQVTM, CDR2 ANQGSEA. V shed 7 bases and J shed 7 bases, with 10 bases lying between them. The CDR3 covers 11 residues. The CDR3: CSAERGGELFF. The CDR3 DNA follows: TGCAGCGCCGAACGGGGCGGGGAGCTGTTTTTT.

The V call is TRBV2, the J call TRBJ1-2; possible D gene TRBD1, 5 bases. This CDR3 contains 15 residues. The germline V and J ends were trimmed by 8 bases and 8 bases, with 24 bases remaining between them. Germline CDR1 SNHLY, CDR2 FYNNEI. The DNA of the CDR3 is TGTGCCAGCCACCTAAGGCAGGGTTGGGGTGAGGGCTACACCTTC. Protein sequence: CASHLRQGWGEGYTF.

The genes are TRBV27 and TRBJ2-1; 11 nucleotides agree with TRBD2. Germline V CDR1 and CDR2: MNHEY, SMNVEV (reference sequence). The junction had 8 bases not matched to a gene; V was cut back by 6 bases and J by 7 bases. The CDR3 runs 15 residues. DNA of the CDR3: TGTGCCAGCAGCCTACTAGCGGGGGAGGGTAATGAGCAGTTCTTC. Protein sequence: CASSLLAGEGNEQFF.

V usage is TRBV5-5 and J usage is TRBJ2-2, with D perhaps matching TRBD1 (6 bases). The CDR3 extends over 14 amino acids. Trimming took off 5 bases at V and 2 bases at J, with 10 bases between the two ends. Germline values: CDR1 SGHKS, CDR2 YYEKEE (reference sequence). In DNA, the CDR3 is TGTGCCAGCAGATGGGACATAAACACCGGGGAGCTGTTTTTT. This encodes CASRWDINTGELFF.

The V gene is TRBV25-1, the J gene TRBJ2-1; D ambiguous. The CDR3 length is 15 residues. V lost 5 bases and J 0 bases, leaving 11 bases between the germline ends. The V gene's germline CDR1 is MGHDK and CDR2 SYGVNS. The CDR3 loop reads CASSPAGGSYNEQFF. CDR3 bases: TGTGCCAGCAGTCCTGCAGGTGGCTCCTACAATGAGCAGTTCTTC.

The rearrangement uses TRBV6-1 and TRBJ2-7; 10 bases are a match to TRBD2. The V and J ends lost 4 bases and 5 bases, in that order; junction bases with no gene match: 5. Germline values: CDR1 MNHNS, CDR2 SASEGT. This CDR3 comprises 14 residues. DNA for the CDR3: TGTGCCAGCAGTGTACTAGCGGGAACTCACGAGCAGTACTTC. As protein: CASSVLAGTHEQYF.

The chain combines TRBV9 with TRBJ2-7; possible D gene TRBD1, 5 bases. The CDR3 runs 14 residues. Trimming cost V 4 bases and J 7 bases, with 18 bases left between them. Germline V gene sequence: CDR1 SGDLS, CDR2 YYNGEE. The CDR3 loop is CASSQGAGSREQYF. CDR3 DNA: TGTGCCAGCAGCCAAGGGGCTGGCTCGAGGGAGCAGTACTTC.

This chain links TRBV25-1 with TRBJ1-1, with D perhaps TRBD1 (6 bases). The CDR3 has 14 residues. The germline V gene has CDR1 MGHDK and CDR2 SYGVNS. V gave up 6 bases and J gave up 4 bases, with 15 bases separating them. Here the CDR3 reads CASRDRFGGTEAFF. The CDR3 DNA sequence: TGTGCCAGCAGAGACAGGTTCGGGGGCACTGAAGCTTTCTTT. Filled out from reference TRBV25-1 and TRBJ1-1, the complete variable domain reads EADIYQTPRYLVIGTGKKITLECSQTMGHDKMYWYQQDPGMELHLIHYSYGVNSTEKGDLSSESTVSRIRTEHFPLTLESARPSHTSQYLCASRDRFGGTEAFFGQGTRLTVV.

This rearrangement joins TRBV5-4 to TRBJ2-7; TRBD1 matches at 9 bases. Germline V gives CDR1 SGHNT, CDR2 YYREEE (reference sequence). The CDR3 is 15 amino acids. Trimming at V came to 4 bases and at J to 3 bases, leaving 8 bases not matched to a gene. The CDR3 DNA sequence: TGTGCCAGCAGCGACCGGGACAGGGCCATCTACGAGCAGTACTTC. Its protein product is CASSDRDRAIYEQYF.

V usage is TRBV21-1 and J usage is TRBJ2-5; TRBD2 is taken as the D call from the table, unchecked against the DNA. TRBV21-1 is flagged as a pseudogene. The CDR3 consists of 11 residues. This chain's CDR3 is CAKKERETQYF. The CDR3 DNA is TGTGCCAAAAAGGAGAGGGAGACCCAGTACTTC.

V and J are TRBV6-1 and TRBJ2-7; D may be TRBD1 (6 bases). Germline loops: CDR1 MNHNS, CDR2 SASEGT. The CDR3 is 17 residues long. Trimming cost V 3 bases and J 7 bases, with 25 bases left between them. As DNA, the CDR3 is TGTGCCAGCAGTGAGGCATTGCTTCGTCTGGGGGCGCGGGAGCAGTACTTC. Its translation: CASSEALLRLGAREQYF.

V and J are TRBV18 and TRBJ2-7; D may correspond to TRBD1 or TRBD2 (6 bases each). The length of the CDR3 is 12 residues. Germline V CDR1 and CDR2: KGHSH, LQKENI. V dropped 4 bases and J dropped 11 bases, with 15 bases sitting between them. This chain's CDR3 is CASSLTSGEEYF. CDR3 DNA: TGTGCCAGCTCACTAACTTCAGGGGAGGAGTACTTC.

This clone was observed once. The V gene is TRBV15, the J gene TRBJ2-7, with D possibly being TRBD1 or TRBD2 (5 bases each). The V end lost 3 bases, the J end lost 3 bases, and 18 bases lay between the germline ends. Germline V gene data show CDR1 as LNHNV and CDR2 as YYDKDF (reference sequence). The CDR3 loop spans 16 amino acids. CDR3 DNA sequence: TGTGCCACCAGCAGGGGGGAAACATGGAAGAACTACGAGCAGTACTTC. It is translated as CATSRGETWKNYEQYF.

The genes are TRBV5-6 and TRBJ2-6; 9 positions match TRBD2. J was trimmed by 1 base and V by 2 bases; bases with no gene match: 10. Germline V gene data show CDR1 as SGHDT and CDR2 as YYEEEE. This CDR3 is 19 amino acids long. The CDR3: CASSFPGGRAQSGANVLTF. CDR3 DNA sequence: TGTGCCAGCAGCTTCCCGGGCGGGAGGGCCCAGTCTGGGGCCAACGTCCTGACTTTC.

The chain recombines TRBV11-1 with TRBJ2-1; 11 nucleotides match TRBD2. Trimming cost V 2 bases and J 6 bases; bases outside gene matches: 3. Germline assignment: CDR1 SGHAT and CDR2 FQDESV (reference sequence). The length of the CDR3 is 15 residues. The CDR3 bases are TGTGCCAGCAGCTTATTAACTAGCGGGAGCAATGAGCAGTTCTTC. Encoded protein: CASSLLTSGSNEQFF.

The chain uses TRBV10-3 and TRBJ2-5; the match to TRBD2 covers 10 bases. Germline V CDR1 and CDR2: ENHRY, SYGVKD. The CDR3 loop spans 18 amino acids. V shed 6 bases, J shed 5 bases, and the junction held 18 bases outside the gene matches. CDR3 sequence: CAISHPPSGSVVVETQYF. CDR3 DNA: TGTGCCATCAGCCATCCCCCTAGCGGGAGTGTGGTTGTTGAGACCCAGTACTTC.

The genes are TRBV11-1 and TRBJ2-6; D is ambiguous. The CDR3 length is 17 residues. Germline-derived CDR1 and CDR2 are SGHAT and FQDESV (reference sequence). V was trimmed by 5 bases and J by 0 bases, leaving 14 bases between them. CDR3 in amino acids: CASSEDRSPSGANVLTF. The CDR3 DNA reads TGTGCCAGCAGCGAGGACCGTAGCCCCTCTGGGGCCAACGTCCTGACTTTC.

J is TRBJ2-7 and V is TRBV18, with 7 bases identical to TRBD1. The CDR3 consists of 13 residues. Germline assignment: CDR1 KGHSH and CDR2 LQKENI. Germline trimming cut 3 bases from V and 3 bases from J; bases unmatched to any gene: 2. The CDR3 DNA reads TGTGCCAGCTCACCGTCAGGGGGCTACGAGCAGTACTTC. This encodes CASSPSGGYEQYF.

The chain couples TRBV5-5 to TRBJ2-1; no clear D. CDR3 size: 15 residues. Trimming removed 1 base at V and 5 bases at J, with 13 bases between. Germline V gene data show CDR1 as SGHKS and CDR2 as YYEKEE (reference sequence). CDR3 protein: CASSLIQHNNNEQFF. CDR3 in DNA: TGTGCCAGCAGCTTGATCCAGCACAACAACAATGAGCAGTTCTTC.

The rearrangement joins TRBV9 to TRBJ2-2; D unresolved. V shed 0 bases and J shed 4 bases, with 4 bases lying between them. CDR3 length: 13 amino acids. The germline gives CDR1 SGDLS, CDR2 YYNGEE. The CDR3 DNA reads as TGTGCCAGCAGCGTAGCGTCCACCGGGGAGCTGTTTTTT. Protein product: CASSVASTGELFF.

The rearrangement joins TRBV11-2 to TRBJ2-5; 10 bases fit TRBD2. With V trimmed by 3 bases and J by 5 bases, 6 bases remained unmatched. Germline values: CDR1 SGHAT, CDR2 FQNNGV. The CDR3 contains 15 residues. CDR3 DNA sequence: TGTGCCAGCAGCTTGATAGCGGGGGGCGGGGAGACCCAGTACTTC. Its protein is CASSLIAGGGETQYF.